This T cell receptor (beta chain) was captured by sequencing in a study of blood T cells in healthy people across ages (dated by TCRdb to the mid-2010s). Some background on the complete study: In model experiments, roughly one uniquely barcoded TCR beta cDNA molecule per two T cells was captured by template switching. To avoid experimental bias, donors of different ages were distributed randomly across sequencing lanes. To track age-related changes in TCR beta repertoire diversity, the study relied on deep sequencing normalized with unique cDNA molecular identifiers. For two donors (one aged 18 to 29 and one aged 80 or older), the study analyzed two additional independent replicas of 1 million unique cDNA reads from the same blood draw. Four age groups were formed from the donors: young (average roughly 16 years), middle-aged (around 39), aged (about 62) and long-lived (about 80).

On the study overall, not on this receptor specifically: As age increased, observed TCR beta diversity per million T cells dropped in a roughly linear way, and a significant reduction was already evident by age roughly 36. Conclusive comparison of naive and antigen-experienced compartments was prevented by the profiling of bulk unsorted PBMCs. Estimates of total diversity based on one million sequenced T cells were considered lower bounds and underestimates. Compared with the aged group, the long-lived group had more naive CD4+ T cells, fewer expanded clones and increased TCR diversity, a pattern suggesting age selection. The CMV infection status of donors was not known, potentially confounding age-related changes in expanded clonotypes. The percentage of naive T cells measured by flow cytometry correlated strongly with observed TCR beta diversity.

Regarding this clonotype: This clone's antigen is unknown. No clone much larger than this one lies a single base away; base qualities are absent.

Trimming leaves V shorter by 5 bases and J shorter by 5 bases, with the junction holding 11 bases beyond the gene matches. CDR1 and CDR2 (SQVTM, ANQGSEA) derive from the germline V gene. The CDR3 spans 14 residues, from the cysteine through the phenylalanine. Kept here is only the CDR3 DNA, which spans 42 bases and is read in frame from base 1. Library preparation was by 5' RACE. TCRdb shows the sequencer as Illumina HiSeq 2500. A second roughly 7 to 11 cycle PCR used a sample-barcoded 5' primer and a J-beta primer mix. A template-switch 5' adaptor carrying 12 random nucleotides introduced a unique molecular identifier onto each TCR beta cDNA molecule. Each sample yielded at least 2.5 million CDR3-containing paired-end reads. First-strand cDNA was synthesized from all RNA with the Mint cDNA synthesis kit, primed by a TRBC-specific oligonucleotide. Following uracil-DNA glycosylase treatment, a first 18-cycle PCR with universal primers M1SS and BC2_uni_R was performed on all cDNA. The authors' pipeline ran thus. Each sample was normalized by randomly selecting 1 million high-quality reads, each carrying a distinct molecular identifier. Reads sharing molecular identifiers were discarded rather than binned into consensus sequences. MiTCR, with a Q25 quality threshold and the strictest error-elimination algorithm, was used for CDR3 identification, clonotype clustering and error correction. A nonparametric unseen species model using Euler transformation provided a lower-bound estimate of total TCR beta diversity. TCRdb reran the public reads through fastp at Q25 and MiXCR, keeping productive beta chains. For every CDR3 protein sequence, its rows merge into one entry that carries the most common genes and DNA. The V and J calls and clone size are TCRdb's, not the authors'. Within this sample are approximately 1,000,000 distinct CDR3 sequences, with over 35% of them counted one time only. The leading ten clones occupy 15% to 20% of the sample.

The donors were 40 or so Caucasian individuals from Russia, aged roughly 6 to 100 years, who were systemically healthy. Ten milliliters of peripheral blood were drawn from each donor into EDTA-treated Vacutainer tubes. Ficoll-Paque density-gradient centrifugation was used to isolate PBMCs, with at least 6 million per sample. Total RNA, at least 5.5 micrograms per sample, was extracted from PBMCs with Trizol reagent. For every donor, flow cytometry on a PBMC aliquot measured the percentage of naive CD45RAhigh/CD27high T cells. Sequencing input: blood. This receptor was obtained from a woman aged 55-70 years in good health. Recombination connected TRBV29-1 to TRBJ2-7; the central 8 bases match TRBD1. The CDR3 protein is CSVTGGTVSDEQYF. The sequence in DNA is TGCAGCGTTACAGGGGGAACGGTTTCTGACGAGCAGTACTTC.